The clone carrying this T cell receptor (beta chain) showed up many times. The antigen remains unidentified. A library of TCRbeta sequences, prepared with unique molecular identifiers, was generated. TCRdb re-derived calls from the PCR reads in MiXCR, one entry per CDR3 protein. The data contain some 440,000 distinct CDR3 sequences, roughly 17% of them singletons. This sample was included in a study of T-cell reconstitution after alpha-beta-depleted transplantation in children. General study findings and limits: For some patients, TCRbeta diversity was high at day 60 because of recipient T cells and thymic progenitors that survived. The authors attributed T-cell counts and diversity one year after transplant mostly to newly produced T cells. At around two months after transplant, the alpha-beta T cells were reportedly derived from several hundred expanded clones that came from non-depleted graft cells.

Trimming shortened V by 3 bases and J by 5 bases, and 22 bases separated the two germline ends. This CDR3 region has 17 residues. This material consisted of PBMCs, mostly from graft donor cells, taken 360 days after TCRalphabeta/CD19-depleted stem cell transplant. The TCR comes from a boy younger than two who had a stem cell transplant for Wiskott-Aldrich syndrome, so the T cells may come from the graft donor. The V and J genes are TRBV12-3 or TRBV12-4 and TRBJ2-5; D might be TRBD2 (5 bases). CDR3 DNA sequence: TGTGCCAGCAGTTTCAAGATAGATGATTGGAGGATGGAGACCCAGTACTTC. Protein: CASSFKIDDWRMETQYF.